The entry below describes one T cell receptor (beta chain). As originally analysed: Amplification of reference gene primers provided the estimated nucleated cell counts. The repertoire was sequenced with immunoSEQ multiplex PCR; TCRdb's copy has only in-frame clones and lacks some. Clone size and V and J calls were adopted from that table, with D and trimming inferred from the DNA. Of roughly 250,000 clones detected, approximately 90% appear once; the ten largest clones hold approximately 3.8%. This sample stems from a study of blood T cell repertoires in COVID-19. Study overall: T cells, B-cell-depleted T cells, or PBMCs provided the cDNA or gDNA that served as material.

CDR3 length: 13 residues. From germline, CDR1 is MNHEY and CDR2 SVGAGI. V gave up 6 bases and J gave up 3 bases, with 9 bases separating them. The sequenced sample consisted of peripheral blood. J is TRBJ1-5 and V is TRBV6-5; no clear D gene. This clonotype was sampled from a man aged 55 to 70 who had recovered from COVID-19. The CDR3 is CASRPQTNQPQHF. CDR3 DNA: TGTGCCAGCAGGCCACAGACCAATCAGCCCCAGCATTTT.